The T cell receptor beta chain described here comes from a study of cytomegalovirus exposure and HLA in healthy donors (dated by TCRdb to 2016 to 2017). Regarding the study in general: An earlier analysis of roughly 570 of the donors reported approximately 300 Gb of sequence data and roughly 120 million unique TCR beta sequences obtained from some 170 million T cells. Around 320 gigabases of sequencing data and approximately 84 million unique TCR sequences were included in an early release covering around 650 HLA-typed donors. Of the 300 to 500 genotyped donors, over 80% were placed in the genetic ancestry cluster associated with self-reported Caucasian donors. The study aimed to test whether signatures of past pathogen exposure could be identified by cataloging public T cell receptors. The study profiled the T cell repertoires of 500 to 800 subjects by immunosequencing and related them to cytomegalovirus serostatus. A separate validation cohort of about 110 different subjects was used in addition to the roughly 670-subject first cohort. High-throughput TCR immunosequencing, statistical association of individual TCRs with disease status, and machine learning were combined to predict cytomegalovirus infection status. A later analysis re-analyzed previously published TCR beta repertoires from about 600 donors and added high-resolution HLA genotyping to study TCR occurrence patterns. The later analysis used no new phenotypic data to find candidate immune exposures, relying instead on TCR beta sequences and their occurrence across donors. An earlier analysis of fewer than 700 of the donors applied high-throughput TCR beta sequencing to assess whether each TCR beta V gene segment acted as functional or pseudogenic. Donor age, sex, ethnicity and CMV serostatus were collected together with the repertoire data. In a later genetic analysis, genome-wide SNP genotypes for about three fifths of the 666 donors were used, and that subset was treated as a discovery cohort. Every discovery cohort repertoire had been produced on one sequencing platform. HLA typing included class I and class II loci at four-digit resolution. The number of donors typed differed by locus, with about 620-630 for A, B, C, DRB1 and DQB1, more than 500 for DQA1, approximately 580 for DPA1, and around 460 for DPB1. Because of strong linkage in the cohort, roughly five DR-DQ haplotypes were treated as single units for association and clustering. Among 300 to 500 genotyped donors of the cohort, an average of around 250,000 unique TCR beta nucleotide sequences was sequenced per donor, of which about 19% were non-productive. The paper's findings and limits, for the study overall: Compared with equally common non-associated chains, HLA-associated TCR beta chains in a later analysis were more clonally expanded and had lower generation probabilities. Linkage disequilibrium might explain the correlated functional status among segregating V segments, but an unknown experimental factor could not be ruled out. At a false discovery rate of 0.05, a later analysis linked roughly 17,000 TCR beta sequences to specific HLA alleles. Because some donors lacked HLA typing at each locus, the association tests relied only on the typed subset. The sequencing pipeline was judged likely to have produced a cluster of highly shared sequence variants as a technical artifact. Because counts were too low, more than 15 rarely observed V segments, including chromosome 9 orphons, were excluded from the earlier analysis of 587 of the donors. Most TCR sequences were seen in very few donors, while some public TCRs were found in many individuals. A later analysis found that most CMV-associated TCR beta chains appeared HLA-restricted, with HLA associations seemingly driven largely by CMV exposure. A further reported finding was that TCR beta sequences accurately predicted the HLA-A and HLA-B alleles for most subjects in the first cohort. According to the authors, the approach could potentially be generalized to other disease states and immunological phenotypes. An earlier analysis of around 540 of the donors showed that most TCR beta V segments appeared in productive rearrangements either about 90% or about 30% of the time, which broadly matched IMGT annotations. Only TCR beta chains were sequenced in this cohort, and the absence of alpha or paired-chain data limited detectable features. When HLA alleles, especially DR and DQ, strongly co-occurred, attributing TCR associations to individual alleles was difficult. Three of the identified cytomegalovirus-associated TCR beta chains were confirmed in vitro to be specific for cytomegalovirus antigens. In the study, 150 to 200 TCR beta chains were listed as associated with cytomegalovirus. A later genetic analysis reported fewer N-insertions in productive TCRs among donors in an Asian-associated ancestry cluster than the roughly 670-donor mean. According to a later analysis, TCR association rates differed among HLA loci, with DRB1 alleles showing the most associated TCRs and HLA-C alleles showing the fewest. The 87-base-pair reads could not distinguish some IMGT-functional V segments, including TRBV6-2 and TRBV6-3, so those segments were excluded. The only immune exposure information available for the cohort was CMV serostatus. The classifier was reported to diagnose cytomegalovirus status with high specificity and sensitivity in both the original and validation cohorts. A later analysis reported that several top co-occurrence clusters appeared linked to parvovirus B19, influenza, CMV and Epstein-Barr virus. A later genetic analysis associated a missense DCLRE1C variant with V-gene and J-gene trimming of TCR beta chains, and an independent cohort replicated the association. The presence/absence analyses assumed that sequencing depth was roughly uniform across donors, and that assumption may not be true.

Receptor amplification or capture employed the immunoSEQ multiplex PCR assay. The multiplex PCR relied on a mix of 60 forward primers for TCR Vbeta segments and 13 reverse primers for TCR Jbeta segments. A multiplex PCR assay on genomic DNA amplified the CDR3 region of rearranged TCR beta genes. The Illumina HiSeq System was used to sequence the amplified TCR beta libraries as 87-base-pair reads. On the authors' methods: Across the 500 to 750 repertoires, a later analysis counted about 81 million unique TCR beta chains, approximately 12 million of which were shared by at least two donors. A nearest-neighbor algorithm error-corrected the raw reads and collapsed the reads into unique sequences, merging closely related sequences to remove PCR and sequencing errors. To assign V, D and J gene segments, CDR3 sequences were aligned to IMGT reference sequences. For a sequence to be retained, a match of at least six nucleotides was required to both a V gene segment and a J gene segment. A rearrangement counted as productive if the CDR3 had no stop codons and remained in frame with V and J, and every other rearrangement counted as non-productive. Following IMGT convention, CDR3 was defined as the stretch from the second conserved V-encoded cysteine up to the conserved J-encoded phenylalanine. In an earlier analysis of around 600 of the donors, sequences lacking an unambiguous match to a single V gene segment were excluded. In an earlier analysis of 500 to 750 of the donors, V segments were called functional above 56.7% productive rearrangements and were called segregating when the between-donor standard deviation exceeded 5%. To diagnose cytomegalovirus status from the catalog of TCR beta chain sequences, a statistical classification framework was built. V and J gene assignment, in a later analysis, came from comparing TCR nucleotide sequences with IMGT/GENE-DB human TR gene sequences. In a later analysis, CDR3 sequences and most-parsimonious VDJ recombination scenarios were assigned using the TCRdist pipeline. In a later analysis, each TCR beta chain was defined by its CDR3 amino acid sequence together with its V-gene family, and reads lacking a unique V-gene family were excluded. As a way to deal with suspected cross-contamination and a sequencing artifact, a later analysis dropped 450 to 700 nucleotide sequences that were highly shared and had low generation probability. For each public chain, a later analysis derived a clonal expansion index from normalized ranks of inferred template counts within each repertoire. A later analysis computed generation probabilities with a VDJ recombination model fitted to out-of-frame rearrangements, and checked the results against IGoR. In a later analysis, TCR-TCR, TCR-HLA and TCR-CMV co-occurrence was scored with hypergeometric tests, and a repertoire-size bias correction was applied to TCR pairs. In a later analysis, false discovery rates were estimated by permuting HLA or CMV assignments 20 times. In a later analysis, co-occurring TCRs were grouped using DBSCAN, and TCRdist sequence similarity was added for clustering within HLA-allele-positive subsets. Repertoires with fewer than 30,000 or more than 120,000 public chains were left out of co-occurrence clustering, as were about five repertoires with anomalous nucleotide sharing. TCRdb mirrors the immuneACCESS table, restricted to in-frame sequences. Some clones are absent from its copies; in checked studies, under half trace to an unresolved V gene, and the reason for the others is unknown. D and trimming come from the DNA, and the V and J calls and clone size come from that table. This sample is represented by 140,000 to 150,000 clones; 88% of them were singletons. Of the sample, 0.5% to 0.65% is held by the ten largest clones.

This clone was detected a few times. The antigen this receptor binds is unknown. Per-base quality was not reported, and no clone a single base away is much larger than it. The cohort comprised 666 healthy bone marrow donors. Cohort members were all nominally healthy when sampled, although unrecorded immune exposures were likely present. The donor tested CMV seronegative, placing the donor among the roughly 350 seronegative members of the cohort. Every donor gave a peripheral blood sample, and the peripheral blood mononuclear cells from that sample were used for TCR beta sequencing. The Qiagen DNeasy Blood Extraction Kit was used to extract genomic DNA from the blood cell samples. The junction carries 11 bases between V and J, which are trimmed by 6 bases and 2 bases respectively. The CDR3 runs 13 amino acids, cysteine and phenylalanine included. Only the CDR3 DNA stays, 39 bases, in frame from base 1. The germline V gene yields SGHDT for CDR1 and YYEEEE for CDR2.

This sequence originates from a middle-aged woman in good health and CMV-seronegative. The rearranged segments are TRBV5-6 and TRBJ1-1, with the D gene too uncertain to name. Sequenced: PBMCs. The DNA sequence follows: TGTGCCAGCATTCGCCCAGGAAACACTGAAGCTTTCTTT. Translated, it gives CASIRPGNTEAFF. With the portions outside the CDR3 filled from the reference TRBV5-6 and TRBJ1-1 genes, the complete variable region becomes DAGVTQSPTHLIKTRGQQVTLRCSPKSGHDTVSWYQQALGQGPQFIFQYYEEEERQRGNFPDRFSGHQFPNYSSELNVNALLLGDSALYLCASIRPGNTEAFFGQGTRLTVV.